The 5 T cell receptor beta chains presented below share a single source sample, sequenced in a study of cytomegalovirus exposure and HLA in healthy donors. The PCR made use of 60 Vbeta and 13 Jbeta primers. Sequenced by immunoSEQ multiplex PCR; TCRdb stores in-frame clones only, minus some. The sample carries about 170,000 clones, 82% recorded once. Material for sequencing was PBMCs. These receptors originate from a girl aged 2 to 10 in good health and CMV-seropositive.

This clone appeared a few times. The chain uses TRBV6-1 and TRBJ2-5, with D possibly matching TRBD1 (6 bases). The CDR3 loop spans 13 amino acids. Trimming left V 4 bases short and J 5 bases short, with 11 bases between. Per the germline V gene, CDR1 is MNHNS and CDR2 is SASEGT. The CDR3 here is CASSVGQGETQYF. The CDR3 nucleotides are TGTGCCAGCAGTGTGGGGCAGGGGGAGACCCAGTACTTC.

The chain uses TRBV27 and TRBJ2-6; no clear D gene. Germline loops: CDR1 MNHEY, CDR2 SMNVEV (reference sequence). The CDR3 loop spans 15 amino acids. The V end lost 6 bases, the J end lost 2 bases, and 11 bases lay between the germline ends. The CDR3 region has the DNA TGTGCCAGCAGCCAATACAACACTGGGGCCAACGTCCTGACTTTC. Encoded protein: CASSQYNTGANVLTF.

The sample holds a few counts of this clone. This chain uses TRBV5-1 with TRBJ2-6; 9 nucleotides agree with TRBD1. CDR3 length: 17 residues. Germline V gene lookup returns CDR1 SGHRS and CDR2 YFSETQ. Unmatched junction bases numbered 9, after V lost 5 bases and J lost 3 bases. The CDR3 sequence is CASRFAYRGRGANVLTF. In nucleotides, the CDR3 is TGCGCCAGCAGGTTTGCCTACAGGGGGCGTGGGGCCAACGTCCTGACTTTC. Variable domain in full (rest from reference TRBV5-1 and TRBJ2-6): KAGVTQTPRYLIKTRGQQVTLSCSPISGHRSVSWYQQTPGQGLQFLFEYFSETQRNKGNFPGRFSGRQFSNSRSEMNVSTLELGDSALYLCASRFAYRGRGANVLTFGAGSRLTVL.

The chain has TRBV2 and TRBJ2-1; the match to TRBD2 covers 8 bases. The germline CDR1 and CDR2 sequences are SNHLY and FYNNEI. The CDR3 length is 16 residues. The trim removed 7 bases at V and 5 bases at J, leaving 13 bases unmatched. Here the CDR3 DNA reads TGTGCCAGCACTACGGTCCGGGAGGGCCAGAACAATGAGCAGTTCTTC. It translates to CASTTVREGQNNEQFF.

The gene calls are TRBV7-3 and TRBJ2-3; D remains ambiguous. Germline lookup yields CDR1 SGHTA and CDR2 FQGTGA. With 4 bases removed from V and 1 base from J, the gap between germline ends came to 9 bases. This CDR3 region has 14 residues. CDR3 DNA sequence: TGTGCCAGCAGCTCGCTTCCAGGCACAGATACGCAGTATTTT. This gives the protein CASSSLPGTDTQYF.